Listed below are T cell receptor beta chains from one sample, sequenced in a study of blood T cell repertoires in COVID-19. Sequencing was performed with immunoSEQ multiplex PCR; in TCRdb, only in-frame clones are kept and a portion is missing. This repertoire shows a few hundred thousand clones, less than 90% found once; its top ten account for around 12%. The sequencing input was peripheral blood. These receptors originate from a woman aged 70 to 79 with COVID-19, enrolled during active disease. The CDR3 runs from the conserved cysteine through the conserved F or W. Each record gives: CDR3 protein, J gene, clone size, V gene. Size is stated for part of the rows, as once, few or many counts, or as a class when the clone is expanded.

CASSLGAGGYYNEQFF TRBJ2-1 . TRBV5-6
CATSRGAGSTDTQYF TRBJ2-3 . TRBV24-1
CASSDRDRMMHEQFF TRBJ2-1 . TRBV9
CASSPTGESGNTIYF TRBJ1-3 . TRBV18
CSVEQDRAQETQYF TRBJ2-5 . TRBV29-1
CASSPLSSSGNTIYF TRBJ1-3 once TRBV18
CASSYGQTNSPLHF TRBJ1-6 . TRBV6-6
CASSFGSVGLSSTDTQYF TRBJ2-3 . TRBV27
CASRGVGDRDGRTEAFF TRBJ1-1 . TRBV19
CASSSGDRVGTDTQYF TRBJ2-3 once TRBV7-3
CASSSWTGEGTEAFF TRBJ1-1 . TRBV7-9
CASSRASGGAVKNIQYF TRBJ2-4 . TRBV19
CASRVGSGNTIYF TRBJ1-3 . TRBV19
CASSPVGTAGQETQYF TRBJ2-5 . TRBV9
CASSIQRGSTGELFF TRBJ2-2 . TRBV7-2
CATSRRDYPDTQYF TRBJ2-3 . TRBV15
CASSTRLAAYEQYF TRBJ2-7 . TRBV19
CASSQGVGGGSQETQYF TRBJ2-5 . TRBV3-1/TRBV3-2
CASMGVRGLSPLHF TRBJ1-6 . TRBV2
CASSQGPGQGYGYTF TRBJ1-2 . TRBV3-1/TRBV3-2
CAISEGTGGFYEQYF TRBJ2-7 . TRBV10-3
CASSFGGLGSSYNSPLHF TRBJ1-6 . TRBV5-5
CASRSAPYEQYF TRBJ2-7 . TRBV28
CSGGQGFSTEAFF TRBJ1-1 . TRBV29-1
CASSPFPGGSSYNSPLHF TRBJ1-6 once TRBV18
CSVVLGWVGEETQYF TRBJ2-5 . TRBV29-1
CASSPRLDYNEQFF TRBJ2-1 . TRBV6-6
CASSLEGHYQETQYF TRBJ2-5 . TRBV7-8
CASSPGYSYNSPLHF TRBJ1-6 once TRBV7-2
CAWRQGPSSTGELFF TRBJ2-2 . TRBV30
CASAAGRGYGYTF TRBJ1-2 . TRBV27
CASSPGQGSYEQYF TRBJ2-7 once TRBV18
CASSDYSQGSDTEAFF TRBJ1-1 few TRBV28
CAIRPGGATGELFF TRBJ2-2 few TRBV6-6
CASSAYQGAGETQYF TRBJ2-5 . TRBV9
CASSLGQPGTGGGYTF TRBJ1-2 few TRBV7-6
CASTSGTGLNGNSPLHF TRBJ1-6 . TRBV19
CASSRLASTDTQYF TRBJ2-3 . TRBV5-1
CASSHLGDTNTEAFF TRBJ1-1 . TRBV23-1
CASSSIQAVLSGNTIYF TRBJ1-3 . TRBV18
CASSTGSSGGYEQYF TRBJ2-7 few TRBV7-2